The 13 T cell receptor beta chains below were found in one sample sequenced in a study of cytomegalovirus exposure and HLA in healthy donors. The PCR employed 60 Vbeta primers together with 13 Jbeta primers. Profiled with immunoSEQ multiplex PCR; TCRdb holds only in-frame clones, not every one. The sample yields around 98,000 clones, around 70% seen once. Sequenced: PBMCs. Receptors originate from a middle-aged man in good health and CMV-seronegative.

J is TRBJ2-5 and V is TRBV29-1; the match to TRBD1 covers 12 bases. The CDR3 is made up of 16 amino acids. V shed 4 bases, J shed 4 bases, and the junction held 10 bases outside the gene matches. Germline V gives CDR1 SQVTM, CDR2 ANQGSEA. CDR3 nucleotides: TGCAGCGTTGGGGGCCCCCGGGACAGGGGGCCAGAGACCCAGTACTTC. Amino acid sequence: CSVGGPRDRGPETQYF.

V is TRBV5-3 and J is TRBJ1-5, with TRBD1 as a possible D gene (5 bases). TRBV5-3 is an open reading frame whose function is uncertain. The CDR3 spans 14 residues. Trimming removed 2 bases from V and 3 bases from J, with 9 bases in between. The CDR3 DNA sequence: TGTGCCAGAAGCTTCAGGGAGGACAATCAGCCCCAGCATTTT. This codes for CARSFREDNQPQHF.

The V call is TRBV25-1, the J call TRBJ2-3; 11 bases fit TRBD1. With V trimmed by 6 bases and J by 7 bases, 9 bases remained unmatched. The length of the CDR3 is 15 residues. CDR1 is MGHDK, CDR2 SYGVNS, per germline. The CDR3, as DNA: TGTGCCAGCAGCCACGGACAGGGGGCATTATATACGCAGTATTTT. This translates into CASSHGQGALYTQYF.

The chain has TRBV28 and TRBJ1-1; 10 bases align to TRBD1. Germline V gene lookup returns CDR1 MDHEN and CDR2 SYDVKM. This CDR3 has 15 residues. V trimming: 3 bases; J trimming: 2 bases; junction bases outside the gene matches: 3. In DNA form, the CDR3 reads TGTGCCAGCAGTTTTGGGACAGGGGCTAACACTGAAGCTTTCTTT. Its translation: CASSFGTGANTEAFF.

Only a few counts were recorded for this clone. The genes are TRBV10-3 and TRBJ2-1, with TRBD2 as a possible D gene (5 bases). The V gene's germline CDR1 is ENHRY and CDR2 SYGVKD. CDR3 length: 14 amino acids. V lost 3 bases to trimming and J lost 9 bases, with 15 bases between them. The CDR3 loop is CAISDSTSSREQFF. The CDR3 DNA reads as TGTGCCATCAGTGACTCAACTAGTAGCCGTGAGCAGTTCTTC.

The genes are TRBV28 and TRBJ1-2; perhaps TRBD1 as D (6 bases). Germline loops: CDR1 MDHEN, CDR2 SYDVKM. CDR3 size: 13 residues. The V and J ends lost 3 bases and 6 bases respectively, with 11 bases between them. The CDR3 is CASSFRGGDGYTF. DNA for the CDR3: TGTGCCAGCAGTTTTCGGGGGGGCGATGGCTACACCTTC.

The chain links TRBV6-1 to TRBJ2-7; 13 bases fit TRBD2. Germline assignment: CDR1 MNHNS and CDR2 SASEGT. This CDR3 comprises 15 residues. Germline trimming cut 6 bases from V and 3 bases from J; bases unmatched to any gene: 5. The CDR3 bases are TGTGCCAGCAGCTCACTAGCGGGAGGGAACTACGAGCAGTACTTC. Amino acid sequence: CASSSLAGGNYEQYF.

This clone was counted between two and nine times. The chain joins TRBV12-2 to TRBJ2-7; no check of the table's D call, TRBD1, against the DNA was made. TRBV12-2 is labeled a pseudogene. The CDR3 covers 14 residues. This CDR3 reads CASRPRDRVYEQYF. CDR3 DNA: TGTGCAAGTCGCCCGCGGGACAGGGTCTACGAGCAGTACTTC.

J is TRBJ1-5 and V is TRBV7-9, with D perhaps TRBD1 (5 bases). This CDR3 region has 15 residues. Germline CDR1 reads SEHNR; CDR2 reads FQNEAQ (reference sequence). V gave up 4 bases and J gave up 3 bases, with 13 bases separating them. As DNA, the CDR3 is TGTGCCAGCAGCTCCCAGGACGGACACAATCAGCCCCAGCATTTT. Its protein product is CASSSQDGHNQPQHF.

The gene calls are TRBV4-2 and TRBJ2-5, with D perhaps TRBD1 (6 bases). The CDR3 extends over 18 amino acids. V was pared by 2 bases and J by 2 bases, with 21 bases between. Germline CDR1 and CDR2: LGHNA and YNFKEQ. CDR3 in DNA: TGTGCCAGCAGCCAAAGGACAGATCCCCAAGGGTTACAAGAGACCCAGTACTTC. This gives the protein CASSQRTDPQGLQETQYF.

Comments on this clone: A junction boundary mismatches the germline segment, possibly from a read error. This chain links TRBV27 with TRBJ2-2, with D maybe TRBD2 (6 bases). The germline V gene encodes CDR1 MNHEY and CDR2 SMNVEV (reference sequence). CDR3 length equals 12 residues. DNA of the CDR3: TGTGCCAGCAGTTACGGCGTCGGGGGGCTGTTTTTT. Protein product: CASSYGVGGLFF.

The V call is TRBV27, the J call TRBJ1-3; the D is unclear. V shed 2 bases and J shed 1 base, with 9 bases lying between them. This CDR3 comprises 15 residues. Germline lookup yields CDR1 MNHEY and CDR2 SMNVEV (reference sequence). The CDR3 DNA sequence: TGTGCCAGCAGTTTACGTGAGGGATCTGGAAACACCATATATTTT. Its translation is CASSLREGSGNTIYF.

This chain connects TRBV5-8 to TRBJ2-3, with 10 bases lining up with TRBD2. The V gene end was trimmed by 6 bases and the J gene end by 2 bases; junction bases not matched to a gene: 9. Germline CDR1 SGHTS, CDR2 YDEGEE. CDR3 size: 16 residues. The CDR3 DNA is TGTGCCAGCACCCAGTTAGCGGGAGGCCTCACAGATACGCAGTATTTT. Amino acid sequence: CASTQLAGGLTDTQYF.